What follows are 7 T cell receptor beta chains derived from one specimen sequenced in a study of T cells in Graves' hyperthyroidism and ophthalmopathy. TCR beta CDR3 sequences were amplified from RNA transcripts. HTBI primers were the set used in a first-round RT-PCR of the TCR CDR3. MiXCR, applied by TCRdb to the multiplex PCR reads, yields one record per CDR3 protein. The table includes about 500,000 distinct CDR3 sequences, about 16% detected once. The material sequenced was blood. The receptors come from a woman younger than 45 with Graves' ophthalmopathy.

In this sample, this clonotype turned up a few times. The CDR3 loop reads CASSLDWLNTEAFF. The CDR3 coding sequence is TGCGCCAGCAGCTTGGATTGGTTGAACACTGAAGCTTTCTTT. This chain links TRBV5-1 with TRBJ1-1, with D unresolved. V was clipped by 0 bases and J by 0 bases, with 6 bases between them. Germline V gene sequence: CDR1 SGHRS, CDR2 YFSETQ. This CDR3 is built from 14 residues. The full variable domain, with the rest looked up from reference TRBV5-1 and TRBJ1-1, is KAGVTQTPRYLIKTRGQQVTLSCSPISGHRSVSWYQQTPGQGLQFLFEYFSETQRNKGNFPGRFSGRQFSNSRSEMNVSTLELGDSALYLCASSLDWLNTEAFFGQGTRLTVV.

This clonotype was detected many times. The chain joins TRBV28 to TRBJ1-3, with D possibly matching TRBD1 (6 bases). This CDR3 has 14 amino acids. Germline V gene sequence: CDR1 MDHEN, CDR2 SYDVKM. V shed 3 bases and J shed 2 bases, with 8 bases lying between them. The CDR3 nucleotides read TGTGCCAGCAGTTTTAGGGGGACTGGAAACACCATATATTTT. Amino acid sequence: CASSFRGTGNTIYF.

In its sample, this clonotype was seen many times. The V gene is TRBV7-2, the J gene TRBJ1-3; D is uncertain. Between the trimmed V and J ends, which lost 0 bases and 0 bases, there was a span of 0 bases. CDR3 length: 13 amino acids. Germline loops: CDR1 SGHTA, CDR2 FQGNSA. CDR3 amino acids: CASSLASGNTIYF. CDR3 nucleotides: TGTGCCAGCAGCTTAGCCTCTGGAAACACCATATATTTT.

This clonotype appeared a few times. J is TRBJ2-5 and V is TRBV10-3; the match to TRBD1 covers 12 bases. Looked up from germline, CDR1 is ENHRY and CDR2 is SYGVKD. V was clipped by 8 bases and J by 5 bases; unmatched bases: 9. There are 15 residues in the CDR3. DNA of the CDR3: TGTGCCATCGGGGGACAGGGGGCTTCTCAGGAGACCCAGTACTTC. Protein sequence: CAIGGQGASQETQYF.

This clonotype was seen a few times. The chain carries TRBV29-1 and TRBJ2-5, with TRBD2 as a possible D gene (5 bases). Looked up from germline, CDR1 is SQVTM and CDR2 is ANQGSEA. The CDR3 has 15 residues. V was pared by 4 bases and J by 5 bases, with 20 bases between. CDR3 bases: TGCAGCGTTGGCCCTCTACTAGTTCCCGGCGAGACCCAGTACTTC. Its protein product is CSVGPLLVPGETQYF. Using reference TRBV29-1 and TRBJ2-5 for the parts outside the CDR3, the full variable domain is SAVISQKPSRDICQRGTSLTIQCQVDSQVTMMFWYRQQPGQSLTLIATANQGSEATYESGFVIDKFPISRPNLTFSTLTVSNMSPEDSSIYLCSVGPLLVPGETQYFGPGTRLLVL.

This clonotype has a count of ten or more. V is TRBV3-1 and J is TRBJ1-1; possible D gene TRBD1, 6 bases. The V end was cut by 4 bases, the J end by 9 bases, with 12 bases between. The CDR3 is made up of 12 amino acids. Germline CDR1 reads LGHDT; CDR2 reads YNNKEL (reference sequence). CDR3 sequence reads: CASSRPDRQAFF. In DNA, the CDR3 is TGTGCCAGCAGCCGTCCCGACAGGCAAGCTTTCTTT.

The V and J genes are TRBV27 and TRBJ2-7, with TRBD2 matching over 9 bases. CDR1 and CDR2 (germline): MNHEY, SMNVEV (reference sequence). J lost 5 bases, V lost 10 bases, and 18 bases had no gene match. The CDR3 is made up of 16 amino acids. CDR3 nucleotide sequence: TGTGCCACCTACCGGACACGGCTAGCGGGGCCAAACGAGCAGTACTTC. Protein: CATYRTRLAGPNEQYF.